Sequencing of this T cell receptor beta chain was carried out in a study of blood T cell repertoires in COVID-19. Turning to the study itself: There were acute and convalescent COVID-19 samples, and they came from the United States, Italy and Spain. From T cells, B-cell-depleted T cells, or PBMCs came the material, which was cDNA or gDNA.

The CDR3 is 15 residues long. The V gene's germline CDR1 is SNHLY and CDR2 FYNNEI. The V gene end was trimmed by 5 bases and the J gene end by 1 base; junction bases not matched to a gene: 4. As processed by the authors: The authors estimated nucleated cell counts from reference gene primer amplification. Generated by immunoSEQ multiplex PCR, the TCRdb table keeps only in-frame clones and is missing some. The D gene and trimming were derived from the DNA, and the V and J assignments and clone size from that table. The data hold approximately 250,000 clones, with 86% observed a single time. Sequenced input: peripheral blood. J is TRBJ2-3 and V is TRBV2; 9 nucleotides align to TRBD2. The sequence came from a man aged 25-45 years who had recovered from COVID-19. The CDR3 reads CASSPRTSGTDTQYF. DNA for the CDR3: TGTGCCAGCAGTCCGAGGACTAGCGGCACAGATACGCAGTATTTT.